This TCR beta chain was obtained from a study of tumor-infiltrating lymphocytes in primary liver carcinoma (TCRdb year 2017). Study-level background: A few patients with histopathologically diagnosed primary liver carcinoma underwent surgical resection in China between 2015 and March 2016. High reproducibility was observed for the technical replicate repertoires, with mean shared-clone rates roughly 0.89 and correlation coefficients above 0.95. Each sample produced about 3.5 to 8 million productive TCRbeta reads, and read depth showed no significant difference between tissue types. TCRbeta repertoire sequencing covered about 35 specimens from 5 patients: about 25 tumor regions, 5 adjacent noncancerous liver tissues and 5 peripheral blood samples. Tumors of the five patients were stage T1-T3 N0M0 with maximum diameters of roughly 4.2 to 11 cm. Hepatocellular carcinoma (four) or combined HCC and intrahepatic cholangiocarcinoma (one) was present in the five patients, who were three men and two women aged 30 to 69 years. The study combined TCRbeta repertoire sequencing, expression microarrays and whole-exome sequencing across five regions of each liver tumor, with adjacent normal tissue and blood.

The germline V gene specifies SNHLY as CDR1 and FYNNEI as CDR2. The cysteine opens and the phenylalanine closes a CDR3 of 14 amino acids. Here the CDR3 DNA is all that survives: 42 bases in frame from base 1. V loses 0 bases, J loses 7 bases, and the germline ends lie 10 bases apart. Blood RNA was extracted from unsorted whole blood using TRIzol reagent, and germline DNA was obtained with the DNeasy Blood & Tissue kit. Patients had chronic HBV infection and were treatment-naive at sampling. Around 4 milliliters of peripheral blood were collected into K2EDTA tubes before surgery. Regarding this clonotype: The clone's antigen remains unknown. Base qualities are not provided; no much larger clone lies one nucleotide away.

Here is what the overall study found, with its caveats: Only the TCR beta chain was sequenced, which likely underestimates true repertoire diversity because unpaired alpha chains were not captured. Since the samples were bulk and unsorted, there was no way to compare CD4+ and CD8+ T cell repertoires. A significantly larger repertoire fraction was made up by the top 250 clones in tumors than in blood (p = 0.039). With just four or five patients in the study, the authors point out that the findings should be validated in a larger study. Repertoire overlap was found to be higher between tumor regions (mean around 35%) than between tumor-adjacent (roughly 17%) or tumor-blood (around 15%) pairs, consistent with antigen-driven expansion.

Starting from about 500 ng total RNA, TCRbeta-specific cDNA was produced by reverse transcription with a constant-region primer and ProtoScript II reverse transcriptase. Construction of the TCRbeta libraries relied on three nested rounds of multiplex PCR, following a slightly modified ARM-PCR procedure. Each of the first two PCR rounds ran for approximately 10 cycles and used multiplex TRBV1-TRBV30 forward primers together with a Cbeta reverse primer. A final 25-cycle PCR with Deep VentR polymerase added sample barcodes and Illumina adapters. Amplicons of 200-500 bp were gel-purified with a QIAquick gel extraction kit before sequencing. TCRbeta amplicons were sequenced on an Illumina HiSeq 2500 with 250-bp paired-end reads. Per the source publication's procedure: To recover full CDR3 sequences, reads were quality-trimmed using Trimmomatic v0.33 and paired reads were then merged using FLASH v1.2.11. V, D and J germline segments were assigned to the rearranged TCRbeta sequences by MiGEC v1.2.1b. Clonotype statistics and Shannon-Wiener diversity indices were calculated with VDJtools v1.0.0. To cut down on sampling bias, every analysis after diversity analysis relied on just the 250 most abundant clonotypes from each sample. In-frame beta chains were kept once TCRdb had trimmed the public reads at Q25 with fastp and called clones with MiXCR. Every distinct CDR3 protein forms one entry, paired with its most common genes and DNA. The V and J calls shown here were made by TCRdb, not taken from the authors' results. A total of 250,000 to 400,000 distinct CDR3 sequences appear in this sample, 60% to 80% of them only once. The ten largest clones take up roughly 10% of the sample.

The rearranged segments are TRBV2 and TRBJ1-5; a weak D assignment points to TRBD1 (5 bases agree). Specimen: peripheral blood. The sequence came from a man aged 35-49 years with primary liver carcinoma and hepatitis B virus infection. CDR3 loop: CASSEARGSQPQHF. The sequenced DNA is TGTGCCAGCAGTGAAGCGCGGGGGAGCCAGCCCCAGCATTTT.